A single sample gave rise to the 27 T cell receptor beta chains below, sequenced in a study of early T cells in non-severe SARS-CoV-2 infection. Using its own MiXCR run on the 5' RACE reads, TCRdb lists one record per CDR3 protein. Of approximately 20,000 distinct CDR3 sequences detected, roughly 4.3% appear once; the ten largest clones hold around 7.7%. Sequenced material: whole blood. The receptors stem from an adult who was a healthcare worker with PCR-confirmed SARS-CoV-2 infection or an uninfected control (not recorded which).

In its sample, this clonotype was seen many times. The chain couples TRBV6-6 to TRBJ1-5, with 9 bases that match TRBD1. This CDR3 is 15 amino acids long. Per germline, CDR1 MNHNY and CDR2 SVGAGI (reference sequence). V was pared by 8 bases and J by 7 bases, with 12 bases of the junction left unmatched. The CDR3 loop reads CASLFRDRESQPQHF. The CDR3, as DNA: TGTGCCAGCCTTTTCCGGGACAGGGAAAGCCAGCCCCAGCATTTT.

This clonotype is classed as medium-sized. This rearrangement joins TRBV6-6 to TRBJ1-1; 8 bases align to TRBD1. The V gene end was trimmed by 7 bases and the J gene end by 3 bases; junction bases not matched to a gene: 4. Germline lookup yields CDR1 MNHNY and CDR2 SVGAGI (reference sequence). The CDR3 covers 13 residues. The CDR3 is CASTRGPDTEAFF. In DNA form, the CDR3 reads TGTGCCAGCACCAGGGGGCCCGACACTGAAGCTTTCTTT.

This clonotype was seen many times. The chain links TRBV3-1 to TRBJ1-2; 8 bases are shared with TRBD1. V gave up 4 bases and J gave up 8 bases; unmatched junction bases: 9. Germline CDR1 and CDR2: LGHDT and YNNKEL (reference sequence). CDR3 length equals 14 residues. The CDR3 is CASSRDRLGRGYTF. The CDR3 DNA follows: TGTGCCAGCAGCCGGGACAGGCTTGGTAGAGGCTACACCTTC.

This clonotype was counted many times. The V and J genes are TRBV10-3 and TRBJ2-3; TRBD1 matches at 8 bases. J was trimmed by 3 bases and V by 7 bases; bases with no gene match: 3. The CDR3 consists of 13 residues. The germline V gene has CDR1 ENHRY and CDR2 SYGVKD. Here the CDR3 DNA reads TGTGCCATCATTGGACAGGGTACAGATACGCAGTATTTT. This sequence encodes CAIIGQGTDTQYF.

This clonotype was recorded many times. The rearrangement uses TRBV20-1 and TRBJ2-1; D gene unclear. The germline CDR1 and CDR2 sequences are DFQATT and SNEGSKA (reference sequence). The CDR3 is 13 amino acids. Deletions cut 7 bases from V and 5 bases from J, with 15 bases between. CDR3: CSVIGPPNNEQFF. Written as DNA, the CDR3 is TGCAGTGTGATTGGGCCCCCAAACAATGAGCAGTTCTTC.

This clonotype is categorized as medium-sized. CDR3 sequence reads: CSARDPGGYSEKLFF. In nucleotides, the CDR3 is TGCAGTGCTAGAGACCCCGGAGGGTACAGTGAAAAACTGTTTTTT. J is TRBJ1-4 and V is TRBV20-1; unclear D gene. V was trimmed by 0 bases and J by 7 bases, leaving 15 bases between them. Per germline, CDR1 DFQATT and CDR2 SNEGSKA (reference sequence). The CDR3 is made up of 15 amino acids.

This clonotype has ten or more counts. The chain uses TRBV12-5 and TRBJ1-6, with D unclear. CDR1 and CDR2 from the germline V gene are LGHNT and FRNRAP. Trimming cost V 1 base and J 9 bases, with 7 bases left between them. CDR3 length: 13 residues. DNA of the CDR3: TGTGCTAGTGGTTTGGCTCTAGGTTCACCCCTCCACTTT. Translation gives CASGLALGSPLHF. Based on the CDR3 plus reference TRBV12-5 and TRBJ1-6, the full variable domain is DARVTQTPRHKVTEMGQEVTMRCQPILGHNTVFWYRQTMMQGLELLAYFRNRAPLDDSGMPKDRFSAEMPDATLATLKIQPSEPRDSAVYFCASGLALGSPLHFGNGTRLTVT.

Sample share makes this clonotype medium-sized. The chain is built from TRBV18 and TRBJ2-7; D perhaps matches TRBD2 (6 bases). Germline V lookup: CDR1 KGHSH, CDR2 LQKENI. This CDR3 region has 14 residues. V was cut by 3 bases and J by 4 bases, with 13 bases left in between. The CDR3 nucleotides read TGTGCCAGCTCACCCGGGGGTTTTCGGTACGAGCAGTACTTC. This sequence encodes CASSPGGFRYEQYF.

This chain connects TRBV3-1 to TRBJ2-3; 8 bases match TRBD2. The CDR3 consists of 15 residues. The germline CDR1 and CDR2 sequences are LGHDT and YNNKEL (reference sequence). The V and J ends lost 1 base and 8 bases, in that order; junction bases with no gene match: 8. The DNA for the CDR3 is TGTGCCAGCAGCCAAGCAGGAAGCGGGGGTAGTACGCAGTATTTT. As protein: CASSQAGSGGSTQYF.

This clonotype has at least ten counts. The chain recombines TRBV10-3 with TRBJ2-5, with TRBD2 identical over 11 bases. CDR1 ENHRY and CDR2 SYGVKD come from the germline V gene. V dropped 2 bases and J dropped 2; count of bases not matched to a gene: 10. The CDR3 covers 18 residues. The CDR3 DNA is TGTGCCATCAGTGAGATTTCCCTAGCGGGGGGCCTTCAAGAGACCCAGTACTTC. It codes for CAISEISLAGGLQETQYF.

The sample holds many counts of this clonotype. The rearrangement uses TRBV7-2 and TRBJ2-5; D unresolved. Trimming removed 3 bases from V and 2 bases from J, with 7 bases in between. Per germline, CDR1 SGHTA and CDR2 FQGNSA. This CDR3 has 13 residues. CDR3 amino acids: CASSLPEQETQYF. The CDR3 nucleotides are TGTGCCAGCAGCTTGCCTGAGCAAGAGACCCAGTACTTC.

This clonotype was detected only a few times. The J gene is TRBJ2-1, the V gene TRBV11-2; D may match TRBD1 or TRBD2 (6 bases each). The V gene lost 1 base and the J gene lost 7 bases, with 8 bases spanning the gap. Germline CDR1 is SGHAT and CDR2 is FQNNGV. The CDR3 loop spans 13 amino acids. Here the CDR3 reads CASSLGGANEQFF. The CDR3 DNA reads as TGTGCCAGCAGCTTAGGGGGGGCAAATGAGCAGTTCTTC.

This clonotype has at least ten counts. V and J are TRBV7-9 and TRBJ2-7, with D perhaps matching TRBD1 (6 bases). Germline V CDR1 and CDR2: SEHNR, FQNEAQ (reference sequence). The length of the CDR3 is 13 residues. The V and J ends lost 4 bases and 4 bases respectively, with 11 bases between them. Here the CDR3 reads CASSYGGAYEQYF. CDR3 DNA: TGTGCCAGCAGCTATGGGGGCGCTTACGAGCAGTACTTC.

This clonotype was recorded many times. The genes are TRBV2 and TRBJ1-1, with D unresolved. The CDR3 is made up of 14 amino acids. Deletions cut 3 bases from V and 4 bases from J, with 12 bases between. The germline V gene has CDR1 SNHLY and CDR2 FYNNEI. CDR3 coding DNA: TGTGCCAGCAGTGAGGAAGGGATGGCCACTGAAGCTTTCTTT. It encodes CASSEEGMATEAFF.

This clonotype has ten or more counts. The V gene is TRBV6-5, the J gene TRBJ1-2, with D unresolved. V lost 0 bases and J lost 8, with 13 bases in between. Germline CDR1 MNHEY, CDR2 SVGAGI. The CDR3 is made up of 14 amino acids. CDR3 in DNA: TGTGCCAGCAGTTACTCGCTTACGGGTCAGGGCTACACCTTC. This translates into CASSYSLTGQGYTF.

This clonotype was detected ten times or more. V is TRBV29-1 and J is TRBJ2-7, with 7 bases fitting TRBD2. From germline, CDR1 is SQVTM and CDR2 ANQGSEA. This CDR3 contains 12 residues. Trimming took 6 bases from V and 4 from J; bases not matched to a gene: 6. For the CDR3, the DNA is TGCAGCGTGGCAAGCGGGACGTACGAGCAGTACTTC. Protein product: CSVASGTYEQYF.

This clonotype came up many times. J is TRBJ1-3 and V is TRBV20-1; no firm D call. Trimming left V 2 bases short and J 6 bases short, with 11 bases between. Germline V gene sequence: CDR1 DFQATT, CDR2 SNEGSKA (reference sequence). This CDR3 is 13 amino acids long. The CDR3: CSARSSQLNTIYF. The CDR3 DNA reads as TGCAGTGCTAGAAGTAGTCAGCTAAACACCATATATTTT.

Worth noting for this clonotype: Compared with germline, one end of the junction differs, possibly owing to a read error. The J gene is TRBJ2-7, the V gene TRBV7-2; D remains unclear. CDR1 SGHTA and CDR2 FQGNSA come from the germline V gene. The CDR3 covers 13 residues. The DNA for the CDR3 is TGTGCCAGCAGCTTAGGGAGCTCCTACGGGCAGTACTTC. This sequence encodes CASSLGSSYGQYF.

Ten or more counts support this clonotype. The J gene is TRBJ2-6, the V gene TRBV11-3; TRBD1 matches 7 bases. The CDR3 spans 16 residues. CDR1 is SGHNT and CDR2 is YENEEA in the germline V gene. J was trimmed by 2 bases and V by 0 bases; bases with no gene match: 1. The CDR3 is CASSLEGGAGANVLTF. The CDR3 coding sequence is TGTGCCAGCAGCTTAGAAGGGGGCGCTGGGGCCAACGTCCTGACTTTC.

This clonotype was seen at least ten times. CDR3 in amino acids: CASSDTPTGGLYGYTF. CDR3 sequence (DNA): TGTGCCAGCAGTGATACCCCGACAGGCGGACTATATGGCTACACCTTC. V usage is TRBV2 and J usage is TRBJ1-2, with D possibly TRBD1 on 6 matching bases. The CDR3 contains 16 residues. The V gene's germline CDR1 is SNHLY and CDR2 FYNNEI. Trimming shortened V by 3 bases and J by 5 bases, and 19 bases separated the two germline ends.

The sample holds many counts of this clonotype. The rearrangement uses TRBV6-6 and TRBJ1-5; D is ambiguous. The length of the CDR3 is 15 residues. Germline CDR1 MNHNY, CDR2 SVGAGI (reference sequence). Deletions cut 2 bases from V and 2 bases from J, with 10 bases between. The CDR3 DNA reads as TGTGCCAGCAGTTACGACGGGGATCGCAATCAGCCCCAGCATTTT. Translated: CASSYDGDRNQPQHF.

This clonotype was seen many times. This chain connects TRBV3-1 to TRBJ2-3, with TRBD1 matching 7 bases. The CDR3 extends over 15 amino acids. The germline V gene has CDR1 LGHDT and CDR2 YNNKEL (reference sequence). V dropped 4 bases and J dropped 6; count of bases not matched to a gene: 10. The DNA for the CDR3 is TGTGCCAGCAGCCCGCTAGAAGGGGGCAAGGATACGCAGTATTTT. It translates to CASSPLEGGKDTQYF.

The rearrangement links TRBV29-1 to TRBJ2-3; 9 bases line up with TRBD2. Germline-derived CDR1 and CDR2 are SQVTM and ANQGSEA. The CDR3 runs to 14 residues. V was clipped by 4 bases and J by 0 bases; unmatched bases: 2. The CDR3 is CSVGLAVSTDTQYF. The CDR3 DNA reads TGCAGCGTTGGACTAGCGGTTAGCACAGATACGCAGTATTTT.

With regard to this clonotype: One junction end disagrees with the germline gene, perhaps due to a read error. The V and J genes are TRBV5-1 and TRBJ2-5, with D possibly TRBD1 on 6 matching bases. The CDR3 runs 15 residues. CDR1 and CDR2 (germline): SGHRS, YFSETQ. CDR3 amino acids: CASSLSPGAQEAQYF. CDR3 bases: TGCGCCAGCAGCTTGTCACCAGGGGCACAAGAGGCCCAGTACTTC.

This clonotype was seen repeatedly, ten times or more. The chain links TRBV7-3 to TRBJ2-2; D uncertain. Germline V gene sequence: CDR1 SGHTA, CDR2 FQGTGA. The CDR3 runs to 13 residues. The V end was cut by 1 base, the J end by 6 bases, with 6 bases between. The CDR3 region is CASSLNAAGELFF. The CDR3 DNA follows: TGTGCCAGCAGCTTAAACGCGGCCGGGGAGCTGTTTTTT.

This clonotype was seen repeatedly, ten times or more. The genes are TRBV4-1 and TRBJ1-1, with D hard to call. The CDR3 is 15 amino acids. Germline V gene lookup returns CDR1 MGHRA and CDR2 YSYEKL. V was shortened by 4 bases and J by 0 bases, with 12 bases between the two germline ends. CDR3 sequence reads: CASSPSVAMNTEAFF. CDR3 DNA: TGCGCCAGCAGCCCCTCAGTGGCAATGAACACTGAAGCTTTCTTT.

This clonotype was detected ten times or more. V usage is TRBV4-2 and J usage is TRBJ2-1; TRBD2 agrees at 11 bases. CDR3 length: 16 residues. CDR1 LGHNA and CDR2 YNFKEQ come from the germline V gene. With V trimmed by 4 bases and J by 8 bases, 10 bases remained unmatched. CDR3: CASSRRLAGGLDEQFF. CDR3 DNA sequence: TGTGCCAGCAGCCGAAGATTAGCGGGGGGGCTGGATGAGCAGTTCTTC.